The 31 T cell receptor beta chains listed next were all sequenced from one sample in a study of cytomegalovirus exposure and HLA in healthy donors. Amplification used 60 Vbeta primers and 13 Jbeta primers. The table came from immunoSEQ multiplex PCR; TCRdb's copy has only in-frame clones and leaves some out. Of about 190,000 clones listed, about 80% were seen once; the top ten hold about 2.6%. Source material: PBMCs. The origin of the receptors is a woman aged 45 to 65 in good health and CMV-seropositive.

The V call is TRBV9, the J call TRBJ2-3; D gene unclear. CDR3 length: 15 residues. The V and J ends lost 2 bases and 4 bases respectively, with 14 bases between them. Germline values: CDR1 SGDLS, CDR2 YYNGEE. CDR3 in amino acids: CASSVSRSTADTQYF. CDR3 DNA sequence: TGTGCCAGCAGCGTCTCTAGATCCACGGCAGATACGCAGTATTTT.

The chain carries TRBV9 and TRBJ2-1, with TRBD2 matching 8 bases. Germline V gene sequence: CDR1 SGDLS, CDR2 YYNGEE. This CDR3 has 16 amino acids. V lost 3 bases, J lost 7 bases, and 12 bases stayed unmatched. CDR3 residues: CASSAAPTSAANEQFF. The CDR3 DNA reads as TGTGCCAGCAGCGCCGCCCCGACTAGCGCGGCAAATGAGCAGTTCTTC.

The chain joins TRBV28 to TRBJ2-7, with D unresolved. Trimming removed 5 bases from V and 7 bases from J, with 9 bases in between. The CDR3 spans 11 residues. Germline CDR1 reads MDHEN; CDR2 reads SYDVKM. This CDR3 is CASSLFGEQYF. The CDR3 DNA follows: TGTGCCAGCAGTCTCTTCGGGGAGCAGTACTTC.

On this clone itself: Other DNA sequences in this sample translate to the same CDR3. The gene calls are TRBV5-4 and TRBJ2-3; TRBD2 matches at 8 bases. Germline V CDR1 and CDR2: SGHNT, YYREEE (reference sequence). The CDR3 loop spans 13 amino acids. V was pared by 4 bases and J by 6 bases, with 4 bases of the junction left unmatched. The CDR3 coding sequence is TGTGCCAGCAGCCTAGCGGGTGGCGATACGCAGTATTTT. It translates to CASSLAGGDTQYF. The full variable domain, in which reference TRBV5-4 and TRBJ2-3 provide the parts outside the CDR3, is ETGVTQSPTHLIKTRGQQVTLRCSSQSGHNTVSWYQQALGQGPQFIFQYYREEENGRGNFPPRFSGLQFPNYSSELNVNALELDDSALYLCASSLAGGDTQYFGPGTRLTVL.

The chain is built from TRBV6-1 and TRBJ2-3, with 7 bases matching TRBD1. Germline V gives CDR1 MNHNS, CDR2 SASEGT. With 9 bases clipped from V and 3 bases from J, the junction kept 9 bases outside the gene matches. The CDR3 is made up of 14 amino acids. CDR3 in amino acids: CASSQGKVTDTQYF. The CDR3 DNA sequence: TGTGCCAGTTCACAGGGGAAGGTGACAGATACGCAGTATTTT.

The CDR3 loop reads CASSLSAGVGELFF. CDR3 DNA sequence: TGTGCCAGCTCACTATCGGCCGGGGTCGGGGAGCTGTTTTTT. The genes are TRBV18 and TRBJ2-2; D perhaps matches TRBD2 (5 bases). V lost 4 bases, J lost 7 bases, and 13 bases lay in between. Germline CDR1 and CDR2: KGHSH and LQKENI. The CDR3 spans 14 residues. The entire variable domain, with the rest obtained from reference TRBV18 and TRBJ2-2, is as follows: NAGVMQNPRHLVRRRGQEARLRCSPMKGHSHVYWYRQLPEEGLKFMVYLQKENIIDESGMPKERFSAEFPKEGPSILRIQQVVRGDSAAYFCASSLSAGVGELFFGEGSRLTVL.

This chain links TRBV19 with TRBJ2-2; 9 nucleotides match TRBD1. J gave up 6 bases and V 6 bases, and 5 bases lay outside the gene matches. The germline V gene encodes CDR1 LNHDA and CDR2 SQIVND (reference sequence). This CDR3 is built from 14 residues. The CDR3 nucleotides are TGTGCCAGTAGACCGGGACAGGGTGCCGGGGAGCTGTTTTTT. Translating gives CASRPGQGAGELFF.

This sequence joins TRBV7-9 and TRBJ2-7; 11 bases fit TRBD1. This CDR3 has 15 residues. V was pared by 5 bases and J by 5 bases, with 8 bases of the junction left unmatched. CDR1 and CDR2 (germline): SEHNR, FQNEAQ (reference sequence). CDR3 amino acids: CASSGRWTGGNEQYF. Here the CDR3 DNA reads TGTGCCAGCAGCGGCCGCTGGACAGGGGGCAACGAGCAGTACTTC.

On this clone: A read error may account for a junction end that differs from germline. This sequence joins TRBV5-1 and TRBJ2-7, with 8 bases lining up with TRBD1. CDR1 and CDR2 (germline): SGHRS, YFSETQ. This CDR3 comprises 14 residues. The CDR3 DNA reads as TGCGCCAGCAGCAAAGGACAGGGCAGCTACGAGCAGTGCTTC. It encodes CASSKGQGSYEQCF.

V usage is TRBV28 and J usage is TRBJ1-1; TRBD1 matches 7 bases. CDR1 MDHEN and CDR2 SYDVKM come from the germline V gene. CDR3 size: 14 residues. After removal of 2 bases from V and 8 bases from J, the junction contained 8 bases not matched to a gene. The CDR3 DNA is TGTGCCAGCAGTTTACCCGTAGGGGGCGGAGAAGCTTTCTTT. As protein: CASSLPVGGGEAFF.

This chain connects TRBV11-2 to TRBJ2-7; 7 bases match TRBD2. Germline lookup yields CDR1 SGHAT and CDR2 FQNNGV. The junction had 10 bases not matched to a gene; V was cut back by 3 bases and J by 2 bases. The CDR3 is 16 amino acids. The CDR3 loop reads CASSFDTGTTAYEQYF. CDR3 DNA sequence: TGTGCCAGCAGCTTCGACACCGGGACTACCGCCTACGAGCAGTACTTC.

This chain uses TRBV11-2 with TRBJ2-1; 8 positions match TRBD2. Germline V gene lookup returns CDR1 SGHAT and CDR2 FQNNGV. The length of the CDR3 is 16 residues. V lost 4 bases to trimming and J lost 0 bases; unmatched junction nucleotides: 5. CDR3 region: CASSSGGASSYNEQFF. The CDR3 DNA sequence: TGTGCCAGCAGCTCCGGGGGGGCGAGCTCCTACAATGAGCAGTTCTTC.

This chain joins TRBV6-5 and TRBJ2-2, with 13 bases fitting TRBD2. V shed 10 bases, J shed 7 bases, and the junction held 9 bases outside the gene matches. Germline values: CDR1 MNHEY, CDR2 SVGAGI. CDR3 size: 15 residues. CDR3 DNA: TGTGCCACGCAGGGGACTAGCGGGGATGGCGGGGAGCTGTTTTTT. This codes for CATQGTSGDGGELFF.

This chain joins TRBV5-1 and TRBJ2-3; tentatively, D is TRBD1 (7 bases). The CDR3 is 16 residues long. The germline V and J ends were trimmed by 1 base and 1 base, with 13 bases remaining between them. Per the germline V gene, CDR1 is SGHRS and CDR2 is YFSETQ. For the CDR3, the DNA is TGCGCCAGCAGCTTGAACAGGGGCGGGGGCACAGATACGCAGTATTTT. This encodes CASSLNRGGGTDTQYF.

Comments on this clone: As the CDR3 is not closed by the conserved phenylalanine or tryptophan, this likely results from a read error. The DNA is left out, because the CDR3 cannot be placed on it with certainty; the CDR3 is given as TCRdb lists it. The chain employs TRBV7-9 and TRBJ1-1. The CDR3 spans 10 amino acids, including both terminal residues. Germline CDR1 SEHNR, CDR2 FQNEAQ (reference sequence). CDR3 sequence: CSSSCELYLV.

CDR3 in amino acids: CASTTSGEASTDTQYF. As DNA, the CDR3 is TGTGCCAGCACGACTAGCGGGGAAGCAAGCACAGATACGCAGTATTTT. The gene calls are TRBV9 and TRBJ2-3; 11 bases agree with TRBD2. Germline V gives CDR1 SGDLS, CDR2 YYNGEE. This CDR3 is built from 16 residues. V shed 6 bases, J shed 0 bases, and the junction held 6 bases outside the gene matches.

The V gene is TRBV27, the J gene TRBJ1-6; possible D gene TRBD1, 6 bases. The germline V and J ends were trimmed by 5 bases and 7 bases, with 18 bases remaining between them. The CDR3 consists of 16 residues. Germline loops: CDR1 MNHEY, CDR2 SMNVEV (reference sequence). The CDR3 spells CASSDRQVLQNSPLHF. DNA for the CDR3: TGTGCCAGCAGTGATCGACAGGTACTACAGAATTCACCCCTCCACTTT.

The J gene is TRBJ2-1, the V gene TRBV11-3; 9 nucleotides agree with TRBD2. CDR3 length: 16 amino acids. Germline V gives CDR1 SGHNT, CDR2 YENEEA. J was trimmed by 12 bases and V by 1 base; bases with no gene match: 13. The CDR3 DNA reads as TGTGCCAGCAGCTTAGCCAGCGGGGGGCTGGTCCATGCGCAGTTCTTC. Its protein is CASSLASGGLVHAQFF.

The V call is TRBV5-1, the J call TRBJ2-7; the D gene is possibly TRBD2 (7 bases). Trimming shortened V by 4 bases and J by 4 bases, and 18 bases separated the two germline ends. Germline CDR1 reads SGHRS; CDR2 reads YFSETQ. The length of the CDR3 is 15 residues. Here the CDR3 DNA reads TGCGCCAGCAGCCCAGGCGGGGGCCTGGTGTACGAGCAGTACTTC. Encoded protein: CASSPGGGLVYEQYF.

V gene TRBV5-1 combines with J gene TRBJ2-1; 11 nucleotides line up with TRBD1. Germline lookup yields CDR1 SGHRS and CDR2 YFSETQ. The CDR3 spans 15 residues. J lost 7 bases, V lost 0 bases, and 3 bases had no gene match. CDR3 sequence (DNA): TGCGCCAGCAGCTTGGTGGGACAGGGGGGTAATGAGCAGTTCTTC. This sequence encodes CASSLVGQGGNEQFF.

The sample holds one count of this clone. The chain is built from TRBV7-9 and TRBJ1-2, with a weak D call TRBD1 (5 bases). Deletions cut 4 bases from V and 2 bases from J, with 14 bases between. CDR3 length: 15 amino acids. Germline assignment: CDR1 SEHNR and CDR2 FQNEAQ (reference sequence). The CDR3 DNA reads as TGTGCCAGCAGCTCAGGGCAGCTAGGGAACTATGGCTACACCTTC. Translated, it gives CASSSGQLGNYGYTF.

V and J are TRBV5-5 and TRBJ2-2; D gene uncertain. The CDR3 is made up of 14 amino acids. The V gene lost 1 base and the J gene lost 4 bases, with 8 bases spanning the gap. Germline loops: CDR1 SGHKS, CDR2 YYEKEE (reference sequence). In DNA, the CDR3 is TGTGCCAGCAGCTTGCCGGTTGCCACCGGGGAGCTGTTTTTT. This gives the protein CASSLPVATGELFF.

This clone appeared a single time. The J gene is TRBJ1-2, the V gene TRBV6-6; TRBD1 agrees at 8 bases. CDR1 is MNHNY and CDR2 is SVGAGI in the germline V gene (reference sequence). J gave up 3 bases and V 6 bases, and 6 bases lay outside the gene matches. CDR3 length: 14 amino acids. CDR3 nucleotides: TGTGCCAGCAGAACCGGACAGGGCTACTATGGCTACACCTTC. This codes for CASRTGQGYYGYTF.

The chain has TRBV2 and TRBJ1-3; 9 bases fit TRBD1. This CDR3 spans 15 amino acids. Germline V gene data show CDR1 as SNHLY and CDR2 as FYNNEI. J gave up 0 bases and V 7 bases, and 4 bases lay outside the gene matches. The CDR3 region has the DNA TGTGCCAGCAAACGGGACAGGGACTCTGGAAACACCATATATTTT. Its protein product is CASKRDRDSGNTIYF.

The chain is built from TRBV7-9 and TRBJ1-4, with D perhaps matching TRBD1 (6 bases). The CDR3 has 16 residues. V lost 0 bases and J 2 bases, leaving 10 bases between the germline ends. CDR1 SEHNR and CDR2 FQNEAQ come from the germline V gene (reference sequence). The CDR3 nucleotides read TGTGCCAGCAGCTTAGCCGACAGGCCCACTAATGAAAAACTGTTTTTT. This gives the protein CASSLADRPTNEKLFF.

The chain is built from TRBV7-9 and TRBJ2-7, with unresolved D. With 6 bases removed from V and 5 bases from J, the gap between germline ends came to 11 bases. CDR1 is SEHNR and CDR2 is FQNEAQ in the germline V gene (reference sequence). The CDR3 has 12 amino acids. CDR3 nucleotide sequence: TGTGCCAGCAGATCAATCCGGGACGAGCAGTACTTC. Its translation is CASRSIRDEQYF.

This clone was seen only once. DNA for the CDR3: TGTGCCAGCAGTCCACCGCTAGGGGGGGAAGATACGCAGTATTTT. Its translation is CASSPPLGGEDTQYF. The gene calls are TRBV2 and TRBJ2-3; weak D call: TRBD2 (7 bases). Germline CDR1 and CDR2: SNHLY and FYNNEI. V lost 5 bases, J lost 5 bases, and 17 bases lay in between. CDR3 size: 15 residues.

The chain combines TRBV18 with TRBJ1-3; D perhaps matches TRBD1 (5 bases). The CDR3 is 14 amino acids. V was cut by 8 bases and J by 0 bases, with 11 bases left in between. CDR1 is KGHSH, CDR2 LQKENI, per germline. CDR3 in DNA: TGTGCCAGCCTCACAGGCCTCTCTGGAAACACCATATATTTT. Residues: CASLTGLSGNTIYF.

The CDR3 bases are TGTGCCAGCAGCTTGACTAGCGGGGGGGCCGGTGTTGACATTCAGTACTTC. Residues: CASSLTSGGAGVDIQYF. J is TRBJ2-4 and V is TRBV5-4; 13 nucleotides align to TRBD2. V was pared by 1 base and J by 8 bases, with 9 bases of the junction left unmatched. The CDR3 loop spans 17 amino acids. Per the germline V gene, CDR1 is SGHNT and CDR2 is YYREEE (reference sequence). Full variable domain (rest looked up from reference TRBV5-4 and TRBJ2-4): ETGVTQSPTHLIKTRGQQVTLRCSSQSGHNTVSWYQQALGQGPQFIFQYYREEENGRGNFPPRFSGLQFPNYSSELNVNALELDDSALYLCASSLTSGGAGVDIQYFGAGTRLSVL.

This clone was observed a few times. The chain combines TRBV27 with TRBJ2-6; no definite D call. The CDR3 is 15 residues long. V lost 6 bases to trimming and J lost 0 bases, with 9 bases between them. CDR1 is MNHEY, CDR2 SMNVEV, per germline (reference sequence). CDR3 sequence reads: CASRRTYSGANVLTF. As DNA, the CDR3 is TGTGCCAGCAGACGAACATACTCTGGGGCCAACGTCCTGACTTTC.

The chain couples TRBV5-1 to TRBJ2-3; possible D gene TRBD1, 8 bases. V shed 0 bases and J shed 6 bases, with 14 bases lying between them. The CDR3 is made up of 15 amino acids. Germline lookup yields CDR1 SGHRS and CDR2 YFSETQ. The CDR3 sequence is CASSLVRGDRDTQYF. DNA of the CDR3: TGCGCCAGCAGCTTGGTCCGGGGGGACAGGGATACGCAGTATTTT.